Detailed here is one T cell receptor beta chain. Study processing details: Nucleated cell number was recorded as an estimate derived from reference gene primer amplification. Data came from immunoSEQ multiplex PCR; TCRdb stores just in-frame clones and leaves some out. V and J calls and clone size follow that table, whereas D and trimming were derived from the DNA. The table records fewer than 650,000 clones, about 89% of them present only once. The sample belongs to a study of blood T cell repertoires in COVID-19. Study in general: The analysed material was cDNA or gDNA that came from T cells, B-cell-depleted T cells, or PBMCs.

This CDR3 contains 15 residues. Deletions cut 3 bases from V and 7 bases from J, with 13 bases between. Germline-derived CDR1 and CDR2 are MNHEY and SMNVEV (reference sequence). The J gene is TRBJ1-6, the V gene TRBV27; unclear D gene. The TCR originated in a woman in her forties or fifties with COVID-19, enrolled during active disease. The source material was peripheral blood. In DNA form, the CDR3 reads TGTGCCAGCAGTTTCACGGGATCTATCAATTCACCCCTCCACTTT. Protein product: CASSFTGSINSPLHF.